The rows below give T cell receptor beta chains drawn from one sample of a study of blood T cell repertoires in COVID-19. TCRdb's table, derived via immunoSEQ multiplex PCR, lists solely in-frame clones and lacks some. The sample carries some 60,000 clones, 83% recorded once. Sequencing was done on a sample of peripheral blood. These receptors originate from a man aged 45-65 years with COVID-19, enrolled during active disease. CDR3s include the opening cysteine and the closing phenylalanine or tryptophan. D genes are given only for firm matches. Size is omitted from some rows. Given values are once, few, many or a class for expanded clones.

13	TRBV11-2	TRBD1	-	TRBJ2-7	CASSRTGDHEQYF	TGTGCCAGCAGTAGGACAGGGGACCACGAGCAGTACTTC
16	TRBV6-2/TRBV6-3	-	-	TRBJ1-6	CASSYRQSSYNSPLHF	TGTGCCAGCAGTTACCGACAGAGCTCCTATAATTCACCCCTCCACTTT
14	TRBV6-1	TRBD2	-	TRBJ2-3	CASSEVAGGDTQYF	TGTGCCAGCAGTGAGGTAGCGGGAGGAGATACGCAGTATTTT
13	TRBV28	-	-	TRBJ2-7	CASSLTGIYEQYF	TGTGCCAGCAGCCTCACAGGGATCTACGAGCAGTACTTC
14	TRBV7-9	TRBD1	-	TRBJ1-4	CASSPGQGIEKLFF	TGTGCCAGCAGCCCCGGACAGGGAATAGAAAAACTGTTTTTT
14	TRBV7-2	-	-	TRBJ2-2	CASSSQRGLGELFF	TGTGCCAGCAGCTCCCAGAGGGGGTTGGGGGAGCTGTTTTTT
16	TRBV5-4	-	-	TRBJ2-3	CASSQQAGVSTDTQYF	TGTGCCAGCAGCCAACAGGCTGGAGTGAGCACAGATACGCAGTATTTT
17	TRBV5-1	TRBD2	-	TRBJ2-1	CASSLAPGLAGPNEQFF	TGCGCCAGCAGCCTGGCCCCGGGACTAGCGGGACCTAATGAGCAGTTCTTC
15	TRBV7-2	TRBD1	few	TRBJ2-1	CASSLGTGRYYEQFF	TGTGCCAGCAGCTTGGGGACAGGGCGATACTATGAGCAGTTCTTC
11	TRBV30	-	-	TRBJ1-2	CAWRDFYGYTF	TGTGCCTGGCGGGACTTCTATGGCTACACCTTC
14	TRBV20-1	TRBD2	-	TRBJ2-2	CSASPAGRVGELFF	TGCAGTGCTAGTCCGGCCGGGAGGGTCGGGGAGCTGTTTTTT
14	TRBV3-1/TRBV3-2	TRBD1	-	TRBJ2-7	CASSQGTGSYEQYF	TGTGCCAGCAGCCAAGGGACAGGGAGCTACGAGCAGTACTTC
15	TRBV19	TRBD1	-	TRBJ2-3	CASSPPGQGWDTQYF	TGTGCCAGTAGTCCACCAGGACAGGGTTGGGATACGCAGTATTTT
17	TRBV4-2	TRBD1	once	TRBJ1-3	CASSQDQGASIGNTIYF	TGTGCCAGCAGCCAAGATCAGGGGGCATCTATTGGAAACACCATATATTTT
16	TRBV7-3	-	few	TRBJ2-1	CASSFPPGPLGDEQFF	TGTGCCAGCAGCTTTCCCCCAGGTCCCCTGGGCGATGAGCAGTTCTTC
13	TRBV5-1	-	-	TRBJ2-1	CASSLIENNEQFF	TGCGCCAGCAGCTTAATAGAAAACAATGAGCAGTTCTTC
12	TRBV29-1	TRBD1	-	TRBJ1-2	CSVVGQGRGYTF	TGCAGCGTTGTGGGACAGGGGAGGGGCTACACCTTC
15	TRBV9	-	-	TRBJ2-1	CASSVTLNSYNEQFF	TGTGCCAGCAGCGTGACACTTAACTCCTACAATGAGCAGTTCTTC
14	TRBV3-1/TRBV3-2	-	-	TRBJ2-3	CASSHGSWADTQYF	TGTGCCAGCAGCCACGGTAGCTGGGCAGATACGCAGTATTTT
17	TRBV19	TRBD2	-	TRBJ2-3	CASSPPRLAGGLNTQYF	TGTGCCAGTAGTCCTCCCAGACTAGCGGGAGGGCTAAATACGCAGTATTTT
16	TRBV6-5	TRBD2	-	TRBJ2-3	CASSFLLAGDSDTQYF	TGTGCCAGCAGTTTCTTACTAGCGGGAGATTCAGATACGCAGTATTTT
14	TRBV28	TRBD1	-	TRBJ1-5	CASSSDRGQQPQHF	TGTGCCAGCAGTTCCGACAGGGGGCAGCAGCCCCAGCATTTT
13	TRBV9	-	-	TRBJ2-5	CASSVGGQETQYF	TGTGCCAGCAGCGTGGGGGGCCAAGAGACCCAGTACTTC
18	TRBV28	-	-	TRBJ2-6	CASSSNLGEASGANVLTF	TGTGCCAGCAGTTCGAACCTAGGGGAGGCCTCTGGGGCCAACGTCCTGACTTTC
14	TRBV21-1	-	-	TRBJ2-2	CASPTTLNTGELFF	TGTGCCAGCCCAACCACTCTAAACACCGGGGAGCTGTTTTTT
14	TRBV9	-	-	TRBJ1-2	CASSRDTGFYGYTF	TGTGCCAGCAGCCGGGACACGGGATTTTATGGCTACACCTTC
14	TRBV10-3	TRBD1	-	TRBJ2-1	CAMRSDRTYNEQFF	TGTGCCATGAGGTCGGACAGGACCTACAATGAGCAGTTCTTC
13	TRBV27	TRBD1	-	TRBJ2-7	CASKRDRGGEQYF	TGTGCCAGCAAACGGGACAGGGGGGGCGAGCAGTACTTC
11	TRBV13	-	-	TRBJ2-7	CASSTQREQYF	TGTGCCAGCAGCACCCAGAGGGAGCAGTACTTC
14	TRBV29-1	-	-	TRBJ2-1	CSVGVTGSYNEQFF	TGCAGCGTTGGAGTAACAGGATCCTACAATGAGCAGTTCTTC
16	TRBV9	-	-	TRBJ2-1	CASSVGGLAANNEQFF	TGTGCCAGCAGCGTAGGAGGGCTAGCAGCGAACAATGAGCAGTTCTTC
14	TRBV24-1	-	-	TRBJ1-5	CATSDGGKSKPQHF	TGTGCCACCAGTGATGGGGGGAAAAGTAAGCCCCAGCATTTT
15	TRBV5-1	TRBD2	-	TRBJ2-3	CASSRLAESTDTQYF	TGCGCCAGCAGCCGACTAGCGGAGAGCACAGATACGCAGTATTTT
11	TRBV12-3/TRBV12-4	-	-	TRBJ2-1	CASSRLDEQFF	TGTGCCAGCAGTCGACTTGATGAGCAGTTCTTC
19	TRBV28	TRBD1	-	TRBJ1-5	CASSLWSGQGRSSNQPQHF	TGTGCCAGCAGTTTATGGTCGGGACAGGGGAGAAGTAGCAATCAGCCCCAGCATTTT
12	TRBV7-5	-	-	TRBJ2-1	CARSPTGGGQFF	TGTGCCAGAAGCCCCACAGGGGGGGGGCAGTTCTTC
11	TRBV15	-	-	TRBJ2-3	CATSSSGTQYF	TGTGCCACCAGCTCCTCAGGGACTCAGTATTTT
13	TRBV30	TRBD1	-	TRBJ2-7	CAWSYNRDRGQYF	TGTGCCTGGAGTTATAACCGGGACAGGGGGCAGTACTTC
16	TRBV14	-	-	TRBJ2-1	CASSPQGGYSYNEQFF	TGTGCCAGCAGCCCCCAGGGCGGATACTCCTACAATGAGCAGTTCTTC
13	TRBV30	-	-	TRBJ2-7	CAWSRQSVYEQYF	TGTGCCTGGAGTCGGCAAAGCGTATACGAGCAGTACTTC
15	TRBV27	-	once	TRBJ1-4	CASSLSRAANEKLFF	TGTGCCAGCAGTTTATCGAGGGCGGCTAATGAAAAACTGTTTTTT
11	TRBV20-1	-	-	TRBJ2-7	CSAREASEQYF	TGCAGTGCTAGAGAGGCTTCCGAGCAGTACTTC
14	TRBV3-1/TRBV3-2	TRBD1	-	TRBJ1-1	CASSHIQGSTEAFF	TGTGCCAGCAGCCATATACAGGGGAGCACTGAAGCTTTCTTT
15	TRBV28	-	-	TRBJ1-2	CASSSHRQENYGYTF	TGTGCCAGCAGTTCCCATAGACAGGAAAACTATGGCTACACCTTC
15	TRBV18	TRBD1	-	TRBJ1-1	CASSLGTAGNTEAFF	TGTGCCAGCTCACTAGGGACAGCAGGGAACACTGAAGCTTTCTTT
17	TRBV11-3	TRBD2	once	TRBJ2-5	CASSTGLAGDGVETQYF	TGTGCCAGCAGCACGGGACTAGCGGGAGATGGGGTTGAGACCCAGTACTTC
19	TRBV7-9	-	-	TRBJ2-1	CASSSPPPSSASSYNEQFF	TGTGCCAGCAGCTCGCCCCCCCCGAGTAGCGCTAGCTCCTACAATGAGCAGTTCTTC
13	TRBV20-1	TRBD2	once	TRBJ2-1	CSASGTSGYEQFF	TGCAGTGCTAGTGGGACTAGCGGGTATGAGCAGTTCTTC
16	TRBV2	TRBD1	-	TRBJ1-3	CASSRDRQSSGNTIYF	TGTGCCAGCAGCCGGGACAGGCAAAGCTCTGGAAACACCATATATTTT
16	TRBV28	TRBD1	-	TRBJ2-7	CASSLIWGTGAYEQYF	TGTGCCAGCAGTTTAATTTGGGGGACAGGAGCCTACGAGCAGTACTTC
16	TRBV18	TRBD1	-	TRBJ2-7	CASSPKGTGVSYEQYF	TGTGCCAGCTCACCAAAAGGGACAGGGGTGTCCTACGAGCAGTACTTC
15	TRBV14	TRBD1	-	TRBJ2-5	CASSLRTGKQETQYF	TGTGCCAGCAGCCTCCGGACAGGCAAACAAGAGACCCAGTACTTC
14	TRBV5-4	-	-	TRBJ2-3	CASSGRLETDTQYF	TGTGCCAGCAGCGGTCGACTAGAGACAGATACGCAGTATTTT
16	TRBV5-6	TRBD1	-	TRBJ1-3	CASSPDRGLTGNTIYF	TGTGCCAGCAGCCCGGACAGGGGGTTAACTGGAAACACCATATATTTT
16	TRBV7-2	TRBD1	-	TRBJ1-1	CASSPLGTGFHTEAFF	TGTGCCAGCAGCCCCCTCGGGACAGGGTTTCACACTGAAGCTTTCTTT
14	TRBV28	-	-	TRBJ1-2	CASSLGSRMRGYTF	TGTGCCAGCAGTTTAGGAAGCAGAATGAGGGGCTACACCTTC
13	TRBV6-5	-	-	TRBJ2-7	CASSTGIGYEQYF	TGTGCCAGCAGTACAGGGATCGGCTACGAGCAGTACTTC